The 26 T cell receptor beta chains in this list originate from one sample, sequenced in a study of blood T cell repertoires in COVID-19. The data were produced by immunoSEQ multiplex PCR, yet TCRdb's version contains in-frame clones alone and is incomplete. The table has over 90,000 clones, roughly nine tenths seen once. The sequencing sample was made of peripheral blood. The receptors were sampled from a man aged 50 to 60 in a cohort sampled during active COVID-19.

V gene TRBV7-9 combines with J gene TRBJ2-2; TRBD1 agrees at 7 bases. CDR1 and CDR2 from the germline V gene are SEHNR and FQNEAQ (reference sequence). This CDR3 is built from 14 residues. V was clipped by 9 bases and J by 0 bases; unmatched bases: 4. The CDR3 region has the DNA TGTGCCAGTGAGAGGGGGCCGAACACCGGGGAGCTGTTTTTT. It is translated as CASERGPNTGELFF. Full variable domain (remainder filled in from reference TRBV7-9 and TRBJ2-2): DTGVSQNPRHKITKRGQNVTFRCDPISEHNRLYWYRQTLGQGPEFLTYFQNEAQLEKSRLLSDRFSAERPKGSFSTLEIQRTEQGDSAMYLCASERGPNTGELFFGEGSRLTVL.

This clone was counted a few times. The V call is TRBV6-5, the J call TRBJ1-6; tentatively, D is TRBD1 (6 bases). Germline V gives CDR1 MNHEY, CDR2 SVGAGI. The CDR3 runs 13 residues. Trimming took off 7 bases at V and 5 bases at J, with 9 bases between the two ends. The CDR3 DNA reads TGTGCCAGCAATAACAGGGATAATTCACCCCTCCACTTT. Protein product: CASNNRDNSPLHF.

The chain employs TRBV24-1 and TRBJ2-2; tentatively, D is TRBD2 (5 bases). CDR1 is KGHDR and CDR2 is SFDVKD in the germline V gene. This CDR3 has 14 amino acids. The ends were cut back, 3 bases at V and 6 bases at J, with 10 bases in the middle. In nucleotides, the CDR3 is TGTGCCACCAGTGATCCCGCGGGTCCCGGGGAGCTGTTTTTT. Its translation: CATSDPAGPGELFF.

The chain links TRBV6-1 to TRBJ2-3, with 10 bases lining up with TRBD2. The CDR3 spans 16 residues. V lost 4 bases and J lost 0; bases outside the gene matches: 4. Germline V gene lookup returns CDR1 MNHNS and CDR2 SASEGT. CDR3 DNA sequence: TGTGCCAGCAGTGTACGGACTAGCGGAAGCACAGATACGCAGTATTTT. It encodes CASSVRTSGSTDTQYF.

V is TRBV19 and J is TRBJ1-5; D possibly corresponds to TRBD1 (5 bases). CDR1 is LNHDA, CDR2 SQIVND, per germline (reference sequence). The germline V and J ends were trimmed by 4 bases and 7 bases, with 14 bases remaining between them. The CDR3 sequence is 14 residues long. The CDR3 loop is CASSTIRVRQPQHF. The CDR3, as DNA: TGTGCCAGTAGTACCATCAGGGTCAGACAGCCCCAGCATTTT.

The chain carries TRBV5-4 and TRBJ2-3; 9 bases align to TRBD1. Germline CDR1 and CDR2: SGHNT and YYREEE (reference sequence). CDR3 length equals 14 residues. V shed 4 bases, J shed 5 bases, and the junction held 5 bases outside the gene matches. The CDR3 here is CASSGTGGEDTQYF. The CDR3 DNA reads TGTGCCAGCAGCGGAACAGGGGGCGAAGATACGCAGTATTTT.

The rearrangement joins TRBV27 to TRBJ2-3; TRBD2 might be the D (6 bases). Trimming took off 7 bases at V and 6 bases at J, with 17 bases between the two ends. The germline gives CDR1 MNHEY, CDR2 SMNVEV (reference sequence). This CDR3 spans 14 amino acids. This CDR3 is CASNQPGVGDTQYF. CDR3 DNA sequence: TGTGCCAGCAACCAGCCGGGGGTCGGGGATACGCAGTATTTT.

This clone was seen once. Here the CDR3 reads CASSPRQGAGNQPQHF. The CDR3 DNA follows: TGTGCCAGCAGCCCTCGACAGGGGGCTGGCAATCAGCCCCAGCATTTT. This chain uses TRBV5-6 with TRBJ1-5, with 10 positions matching TRBD1. Germline-derived CDR1 and CDR2 are SGHDT and YYEEEE. Trimming at V came to 4 bases and at J to 2 bases, leaving 6 bases not matched to a gene. CDR3 length: 16 residues.

The chain joins TRBV24-1 to TRBJ2-5; 16 positions agree with TRBD2. V shed 4 bases, J shed 2 bases, and the junction held 9 bases outside the gene matches. The germline V gene has CDR1 KGHDR and CDR2 SFDVKD. The CDR3 runs to 19 residues. CDR3 residues: CATSDPGTSGGGPQETQYF. For the CDR3, the DNA is TGTGCCACCAGTGACCCCGGGACTAGCGGGGGGGGGCCACAAGAGACCCAGTACTTC.

This sequence joins TRBV6-6 and TRBJ1-1; tentative D call: TRBD1 (5 bases). CDR1 MNHNY and CDR2 SVGAGI come from the germline V gene (reference sequence). The CDR3 sequence is 13 residues long. Trimming took off 6 bases at V and 1 base at J, with 9 bases between the two ends. The CDR3 region is CASSRGTNTEAFF. The CDR3 DNA sequence: TGTGCCAGCAGCCGGGGGACGAACACTGAAGCTTTCTTT.

The gene calls are TRBV4-3 and TRBJ1-4; 7 positions match TRBD1. Germline lookup yields CDR1 LGHNA and CDR2 YSLEER. The CDR3 totals 14 residues. Trimming cost V 6 bases and J 1 base; bases outside gene matches: 2. CDR3 residues: CASSNRGTNEKLFF. In DNA form, the CDR3 reads TGCGCCAGCAGTAACAGGGGAACTAATGAAAAACTGTTTTTT.

The chain carries TRBV19 and TRBJ1-3, with a possible D match to TRBD1 (6 bases). CDR3 size: 16 residues. Deletions cut 2 bases from V and 2 bases from J, with 13 bases between. CDR1 and CDR2 (germline): LNHDA, SQIVND (reference sequence). CDR3 loop: CASSILRGATGNTIYF. CDR3 in DNA: TGTGCCAGTAGTATACTACGGGGGGCGACTGGAAACACCATATATTTT.

The J gene is TRBJ2-3, the V gene TRBV9; 10 bases agree with TRBD2. V shed 4 bases and J 2 bases; nucleotides not matched to a gene: 7. Germline V lookup: CDR1 SGDLS, CDR2 YYNGEE. The CDR3 contains 16 residues. The CDR3 coding sequence is TGTGCCAGCAGCCCGGGACTAGCGCCTATCACAGATACGCAGTATTTT. Translation: CASSPGLAPITDTQYF.

This clone has just a few counts. V is TRBV28 and J is TRBJ2-7; 7 bases are a match to TRBD1. The CDR3 has 15 residues. CDR1 and CDR2 (germline): MDHEN, SYDVKM. V was clipped by 8 bases and J by 3 bases; unmatched bases: 13. CDR3 nucleotide sequence: TGTGCCAGCGGAAAGCCGGGACAGATCTTCTACGAGCAGTACGTC. This codes for CASGKPGQIFYEQYV.

V gene TRBV28 combines with J gene TRBJ1-5; tentatively, D is TRBD1 (5 bases). In germline, CDR1 is MDHEN, CDR2 SYDVKM. This CDR3 has 14 amino acids. Trimming cost V 6 bases and J 2 bases, with 11 bases left between them. In nucleotides, the CDR3 is TGTGCCAGCAGCCAAGGACAAGGCAATCAGCCCCAGCATTTT. Translation gives CASSQGQGNQPQHF.

CDR3 sequence (DNA): TGTGCCATCGGGCGGGGGCAGGCTAATGAAAAACTGTTTTTT. Its translation: CAIGRGQANEKLFF. This chain connects TRBV19 to TRBJ1-4, with a weak D call TRBD1 (6 bases). The CDR3 is 14 residues long. The germline V gene encodes CDR1 LNHDA and CDR2 SQIVND (reference sequence). V lost 10 bases to trimming and J lost 3 bases, with 15 bases between them. Using reference TRBV19 and TRBJ1-4 for the parts outside the CDR3, the full variable domain is DGGITQSPKYLFRKEGQNVTLSCEQNLNHDAMYWYRQDPGQGLRLIYYSQIVNDFQKGDIAEGYSVSREKKESFPLTVTSAQKNPTAFYLCAIGRGQANEKLFFGSGTQLSVL.

The rearrangement uses TRBV19 and TRBJ2-2; 11 bases map to TRBD2. Germline V gene lookup returns CDR1 LNHDA and CDR2 SQIVND (reference sequence). J was trimmed by 4 bases and V by 5 bases; bases with no gene match: 6. The CDR3 covers 16 residues. CDR3 nucleotides: TGTGCCAGTAGTTTCGCCGGGACTAGCGGCACCGGGGAGCTGTTTTTT. Its protein is CASSFAGTSGTGELFF.

The chain carries TRBV11-3 and TRBJ2-6; TRBD1 might be the D (6 bases). This CDR3 contains 16 residues. Germline V gene lookup returns CDR1 SGHNT and CDR2 YENEEA. The ends were cut back, 6 bases at V and 4 bases at J, with 16 bases in the middle. The chain's CDR3 is CASRAGTGTGANVLTF. The DNA of the CDR3 is TGTGCCAGCAGGGCCGGAACAGGGACCGGGGCCAACGTCCTGACTTTC. Looking up the rest from reference TRBV11-3 and TRBJ2-6 gives the full variable domain: EAGVVQSPRYKIIEKKQPVAFWCNPISGHNTLYWYLQNLGQGPELLIRYENEEAVDDSQLPKDRFSAERLKGVDSTLKIQPAELGDSAVYLCASRAGTGTGANVLTFGAGSRLTVL.

The rearrangement uses TRBV6-1 and TRBJ2-3; TRBD2 is a possible D gene (6 bases). Germline assignment: CDR1 MNHNS and CDR2 SASEGT. V was cut by 2 bases and J by 6 bases, with 18 bases left in between. The CDR3 has 16 residues. The CDR3 DNA reads as TGTGCCAGCAGTGAAAGGTCGCGCCGGGGGTCGGATACGCAGTATTTT. Translating it yields CASSERSRRGSDTQYF.

This chain joins TRBV10-3 and TRBJ2-3; TRBD2 matches 8 bases. The CDR3 length is 15 residues. Germline CDR1 and CDR2: ENHRY and SYGVKD. With V trimmed by 5 bases and J by 0 bases, 4 bases remained unmatched. This chain's CDR3 is CAISPIAGSTDTQYF. CDR3 bases: TGTGCCATCAGTCCCATAGCGGGGAGCACAGATACGCAGTATTTT.

This chain links TRBV7-3 with TRBJ2-5; TRBD1 matches 12 bases. Germline lookup yields CDR1 SGHTA and CDR2 FQGTGA. J gave up 4 bases and V 5 bases, and 8 bases lay outside the gene matches. The CDR3 covers 16 residues. The CDR3: CASSPSGTGGAETQYF. The CDR3 DNA is TGTGCCAGCAGCCCCTCCGGGACAGGGGGCGCAGAGACCCAGTACTTC.

The rearrangement uses TRBV6-5 and TRBJ1-2; D perhaps matches TRBD1 (6 bases). V was trimmed by 7 bases and J by 7 bases, leaving 19 bases between them. CDR3 length: 14 residues. Per germline, CDR1 MNHEY and CDR2 SVGAGI. The CDR3 bases are TGTGCCAGCACCCCCCTTAGGGGGTCTGCTGGCTACACCTTC. Translated, it gives CASTPLRGSAGYTF.

V and J are TRBV18 and TRBJ2-5; D ambiguous. Germline CDR1 is KGHSH and CDR2 is LQKENI. The CDR3 has 11 residues. V was cut by 3 bases and J by 5 bases, with 4 bases left in between. The CDR3, as DNA: TGTGCCAGCTCACCTGAGGAGACCCAGTACTTC. It specifies CASSPEETQYF.

The chain joins TRBV3-1 (or the pseudogene TRBV3-2) to TRBJ2-2; D is ambiguous. V was shortened by 1 base and J by 1 base, with 7 bases between the two germline ends. The germline CDR1 and CDR2 sequences are LGHDT and YNNKEL (reference sequence). The CDR3 length is 15 residues. CDR3 amino acids: CASSQGSGNTGELFF. In DNA, the CDR3 is TGTGCCAGCAGCCAAGGGTCAGGGAACACCGGGGAGCTGTTTTTT.

The V call is TRBV21-1, the J call TRBJ2-2; TRBD1, as called in the table, went unchecked against the DNA. TRBV21-1 is shown as a pseudogene. This CDR3 region has 23 residues. In DNA, the CDR3 is TGTGCCAGCAGCAAAGGGCCGGTGTGGGAGATAAACGTCAGGGGGTTGAACACCGGGGAGCTGTTTTTT. This codes for CASSKGPVWEINVRGLNTGELFF.

The chain links TRBV9 to TRBJ2-3; the match to TRBD2 covers 9 bases. The trim removed 1 base at V and 6 bases at J, leaving 6 bases unmatched. Germline V CDR1 and CDR2: SGDLS, YYNGEE. The CDR3 has 15 amino acids. The CDR3 sequence: CASSVSASGMDTQYF. The CDR3 DNA follows: TGTGCCAGCAGCGTAAGCGCTAGCGGGATGGATACGCAGTATTTT.